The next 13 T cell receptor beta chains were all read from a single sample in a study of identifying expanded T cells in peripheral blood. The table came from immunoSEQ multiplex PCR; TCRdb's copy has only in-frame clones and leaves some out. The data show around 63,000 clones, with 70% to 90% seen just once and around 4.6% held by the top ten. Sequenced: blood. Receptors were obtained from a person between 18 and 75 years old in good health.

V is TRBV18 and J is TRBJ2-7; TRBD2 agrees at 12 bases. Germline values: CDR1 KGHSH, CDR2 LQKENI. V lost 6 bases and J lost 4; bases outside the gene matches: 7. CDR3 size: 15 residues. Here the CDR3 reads CASSLTSGSEYEQYF. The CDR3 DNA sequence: TGTGCCAGCTCGCTGACTAGCGGGAGCGAATACGAGCAGTACTTC.

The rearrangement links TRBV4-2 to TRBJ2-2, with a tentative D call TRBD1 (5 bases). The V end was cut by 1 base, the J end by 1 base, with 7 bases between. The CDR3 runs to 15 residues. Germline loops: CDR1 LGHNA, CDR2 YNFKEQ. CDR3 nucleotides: TGTGCCAGCAGCCAAGCGACAGAGAACACCGGGGAGCTGTTTTTT. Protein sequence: CASSQATENTGELFF.

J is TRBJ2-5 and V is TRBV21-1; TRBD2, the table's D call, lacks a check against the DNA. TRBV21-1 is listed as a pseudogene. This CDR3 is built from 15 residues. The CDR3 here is CASSNGVQGLETQYF. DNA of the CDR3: TGTGCCAGCAGCAACGGGGTTCAAGGGTTAGAGACCCAGTACTTC.

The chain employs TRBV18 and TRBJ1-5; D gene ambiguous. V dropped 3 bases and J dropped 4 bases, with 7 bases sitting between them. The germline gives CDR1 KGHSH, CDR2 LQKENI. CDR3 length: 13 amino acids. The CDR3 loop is CASSPGWNQPQHF. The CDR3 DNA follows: TGTGCCAGCTCACCGGGGTGGAATCAGCCCCAGCATTTT.

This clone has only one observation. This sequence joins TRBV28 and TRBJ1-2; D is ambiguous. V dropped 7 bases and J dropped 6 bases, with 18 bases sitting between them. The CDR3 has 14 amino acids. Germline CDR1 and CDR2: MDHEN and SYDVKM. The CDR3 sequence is CASTSFDSDHGYTF. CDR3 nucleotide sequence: TGTGCCAGCACCTCCTTCGACTCCGACCATGGCTACACCTTC.

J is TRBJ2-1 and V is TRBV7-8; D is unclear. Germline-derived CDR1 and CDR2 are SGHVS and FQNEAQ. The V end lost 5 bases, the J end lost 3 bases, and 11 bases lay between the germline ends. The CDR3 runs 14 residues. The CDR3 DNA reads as TGTGCCAGCAGCCGGCTACTCAGCTACAATGAGCAGTTCTTC. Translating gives CASSRLLSYNEQFF.

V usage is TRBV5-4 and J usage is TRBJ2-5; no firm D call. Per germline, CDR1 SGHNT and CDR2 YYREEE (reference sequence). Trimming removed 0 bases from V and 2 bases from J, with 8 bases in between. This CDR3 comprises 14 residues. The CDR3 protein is CASSLGQIQETQYF. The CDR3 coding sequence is TGTGCCAGCAGCTTGGGGCAGATACAAGAGACCCAGTACTTC.

In DNA form, the CDR3 reads TGTGCCAGCGGATCAGGGAGCCGCTACGAGCAGTACTTC. This codes for CASGSGSRYEQYF. The chain is built from TRBV11-2 and TRBJ2-7, with D perhaps matching TRBD1 or TRBD2 (5 bases each). Germline CDR1 SGHAT, CDR2 FQNNGV. The V and J ends lost 8 bases and 3 bases respectively, with 14 bases between them. CDR3 length: 13 amino acids.

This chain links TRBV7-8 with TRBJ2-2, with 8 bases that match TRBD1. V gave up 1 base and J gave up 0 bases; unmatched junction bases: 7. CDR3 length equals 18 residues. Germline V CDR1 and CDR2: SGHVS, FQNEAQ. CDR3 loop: CASSLVSTGEANTGELFF. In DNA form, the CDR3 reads TGTGCCAGCAGCTTAGTGTCGACAGGGGAAGCGAACACCGGGGAGCTGTTTTTT.

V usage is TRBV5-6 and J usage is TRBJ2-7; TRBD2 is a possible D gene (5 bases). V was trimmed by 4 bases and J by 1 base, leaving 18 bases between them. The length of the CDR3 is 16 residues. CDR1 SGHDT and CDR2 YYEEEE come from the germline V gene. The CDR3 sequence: CASSGGDTGVSYEQYF. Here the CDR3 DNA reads TGTGCCAGCAGCGGCGGTGATACCGGGGTGTCCTACGAGCAGTACTTC. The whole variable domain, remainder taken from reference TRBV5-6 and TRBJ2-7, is DAGVTQSPTHLIKTRGQQVTLRCSPKSGHDTVSWYQQALGQGPQFIFQYYEEEERQRGNFPDRFSGHQFPNYSSELNVNALLLGDSALYLCASSGGDTGVSYEQYFGPGTRLTVT.

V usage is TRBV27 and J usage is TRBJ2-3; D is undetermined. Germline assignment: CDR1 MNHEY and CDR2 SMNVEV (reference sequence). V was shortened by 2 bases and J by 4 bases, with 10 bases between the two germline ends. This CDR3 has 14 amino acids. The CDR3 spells CASSLTLSSDTQYF. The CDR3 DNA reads TGTGCCAGCAGTTTAACCCTATCTTCAGATACGCAGTATTTT.

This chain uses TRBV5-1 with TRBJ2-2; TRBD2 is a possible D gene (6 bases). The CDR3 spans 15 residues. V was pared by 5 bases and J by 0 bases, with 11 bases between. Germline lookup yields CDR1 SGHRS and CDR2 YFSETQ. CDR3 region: CASRRDGSNTGELFF. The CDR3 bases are TGCGCCAGCAGGCGGGACGGATCGAACACCGGGGAGCTGTTTTTT.

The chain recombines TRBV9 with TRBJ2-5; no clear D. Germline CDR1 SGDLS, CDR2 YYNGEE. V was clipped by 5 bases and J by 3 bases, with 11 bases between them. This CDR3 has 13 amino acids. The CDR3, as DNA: TGTGCCAGCAGTCCATCATTGGAAGAGACCCAGTACTTC. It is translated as CASSPSLEETQYF.